One T cell receptor (beta chain) is described in this entry. Its antigen remains unknown. This CDR3 region has 15 residues. The germline CDR1 and CDR2 sequences are WNHNN and SYGVQD (reference sequence). Trimming stripped 3 bases from V and 7 bases from J, with 16 bases between. This entry belongs to a study of T cell responses to AZD1222 COVID-19 vaccine. Overall study results and limits: It was only a handful of AZD1222 recipients who were seropositive at baseline. Repertoires in all cases were sampled only once the peak T cell response had passed.

Sequencing was performed with immunoSEQ multiplex PCR; in TCRdb, only in-frame clones are kept and a portion is missing. This sample carries tens of thousands of clones, 79% of them seen once, and the ten largest clones take roughly 20%. This chain links TRBV10-1 with TRBJ2-1; D is unresolved. The specimen comprised peripheral blood, sampled on day 0 of MenACWY control vaccination. The origin of this receptor is an adult in good health. The CDR3 protein is CASSESISGQNEQFF. The CDR3, as DNA: TGCGCCAGCAGTGAAAGCATATCAGGTCAGAATGAGCAGTTCTTC.